This is a list of T cell receptor beta chains from one sample in a study of response to subunit inactivated influenza vaccine. TCRdb passed the RT-PCR reads through MiXCR, listing each CDR3 protein once. Here the sample spans approximately 570,000 distinct CDR3 sequences, 6.5% to 8% being singletons. The material sequenced was PBMCs from blood, taken less than 30 months after vaccination. Receptors were obtained from a man aged 50 to 75 who received an inactivated influenza vaccine. CDR3s include the opening cysteine and the closing phenylalanine or tryptophan. A D gene is named only where the DNA matches it firmly. Only part of the rows carry a size: once, few, many, or a class if the clone is expanded.

>TRBJ2-1|TRBD1|TRBV2|many
TGTGCCAGCAGTGGACAGGGTGGCCTACCTAATGAGCAGTTCTTC
CASSGQGGLPNEQFF
>TRBJ2-7|TRBD2|TRBV7-2|few
TGTGCCAGCAGCTTATTAGCGGGGGACCGCTACGAGCAGTACTTC
CASSLLAGDRYEQYF
>TRBJ2-7|-|TRBV7-2|-
TGTGCCAGCAGCGCGGACAGTTACTCCTACGAGCAGTACTTC
CASSADSYSYEQYF
>TRBJ2-1|TRBD2|TRBV14|-
TGTGCCAGCAGCCCAGGAGGGGGACTAGCATACAATGAGCAGTTCTTC
CASSPGGGLAYNEQFF
>TRBJ1-1|-|TRBV5-1|-
TGCGCCAGCAGCTTGACCCAATCCGATACCGAAGCTTTCTTT
CASSLTQSDTEAFF
>TRBJ1-1|-|TRBV15|many
TGTGCCACCAGCAGCACGACAGGTAACACTGAAGCTTTCTTT
CATSSTTGNTEAFF
>TRBJ2-4|-|TRBV5-5|few
TGTGCCAGCAGCTTGGGGGCGGGAAACATTCAGTACTTC
CASSLGAGNIQYF
>TRBJ1-4|TRBD1|TRBV4-3|few
TGCGCCAGCAGCAGGGGGCCAACTAATGAAAAACTGTTTTTT
CASSRGPTNEKLFF
>TRBJ1-2|TRBD1|TRBV2|few
TGTGCCAGGAAGACAGGGGGCGGCTATGGCTACACCTTC
CARKTGGGYGYTF
>TRBJ2-7|-|TRBV7-2|-
TGTGCCAGCAGCTTACAGGGACTCCACGAGCAGTACTTC
CASSLQGLHEQYF
>TRBJ2-5|TRBD1|TRBV20-1|-
TGCAGTGCTAGCGACAGGGGGCTGGAGACCCAGTACTTC
CSASDRGLETQYF
>TRBJ1-2|TRBD1|TRBV29-1|few
TGCAGCGTTGCGAAGGGACAGGGGAACTATGGCTACACCTTC
CSVAKGQGNYGYTF
>TRBJ2-2|-|TRBV18|few
TGTGCCAGCTCATCCGACAGATCCACCGGGGAGCTGTTTTTT
CASSSDRSTGELFF
>TRBJ2-7|TRBD2|TRBV28|-
TGTGCCAGCAGTTTATGGCTGAAAGAGCGGGAGCCGACCTACGAGCAGTACTTC
CASSLWLKEREPTYEQYF
>TRBJ2-5|TRBD2|TRBV20-1|-
TGCAGTGCTAGCCGGACTAGCGAATACCAAGAGACCCAGTACTTC
CSASRTSEYQETQYF
>TRBJ2-7|TRBD2|TRBV12-3/TRBV12-4|-
TGTGCCAGCAGTTCCTTCAGGGTAGCGGGCGAGCAGTACTTC
CASSSFRVAGEQYF